These 10 T cell receptor beta chains were all obtained from the same sample, sequenced in a study of blood T cell repertoires in COVID-19. Method: immunoSEQ multiplex PCR; TCRdb's copy keeps in-frame clones and lacks some. The sample consists of about 180,000 clones, about four fifths of them appearing once. The sample was PBMCs or T cells enriched from blood (not recorded which). The receptors were sampled from a man in his sixties who had recovered from COVID-19.

The chain links TRBV5-1 to TRBJ2-2; TRBD2 agrees at 13 bases. The germline V gene encodes CDR1 SGHRS and CDR2 YFSETQ. The ends lost 3 bases at V and 2 bases at J; junction bases unmatched: 4. The CDR3 is 17 amino acids. This CDR3 is CASSSGLAGRNTGELFF. DNA for the CDR3: TGCGCCAGCAGCTCGGGACTAGCGGGAAGAAACACCGGGGAGCTGTTTTTT.

The rearrangement links TRBV3-1 (or the pseudogene TRBV3-2) to TRBJ2-5; the D is unclear. V was cut by 0 bases and J by 4 bases, with 12 bases left in between. CDR3 length: 15 amino acids. CDR1 and CDR2 from the germline V gene are LGHDT and YNNKEL (reference sequence). In DNA form, the CDR3 reads TGTGCCAGCAGCCAAGACGAGCTTGCCGCAGAGACCCAGTACTTC. Amino acid sequence: CASSQDELAAETQYF.

This clone was recorded only once. This chain connects TRBV24-1 to TRBJ2-7, with 9 bases lining up with TRBD1. Germline CDR1 reads KGHDR; CDR2 reads SFDVKD. This CDR3 is 14 amino acids long. With V trimmed by 2 bases and J by 5 bases, 3 bases remained unmatched. The CDR3 loop reads CATSDWGTGNEQYF. CDR3 nucleotides: TGTGCCACCAGTGATTGGGGGACAGGGAACGAGCAGTACTTC.

The V call is TRBV3-1 (or the pseudogene TRBV3-2), the J call TRBJ1-5; D remains unclear. Per the germline V gene, CDR1 is LGHDT and CDR2 is YNNKEL (reference sequence). This CDR3 is built from 15 residues. V lost 1 base and J lost 3, with 10 bases in between. The CDR3 protein is CASSQGVRNNQPQHF. DNA for the CDR3: TGTGCCAGCAGCCAAGGCGTAAGAAACAATCAGCCCCAGCATTTT.

The genes are TRBV19 and TRBJ1-5, with 7 bases aligning to TRBD1. Germline V gene data show CDR1 as LNHDA and CDR2 as SQIVND (reference sequence). Trimming took 3 bases from V and 2 from J; bases not matched to a gene: 7. The CDR3 covers 16 residues. In DNA form, the CDR3 reads TGTGCCAGTAGTATCTCGGGACAGTTAGGCAATCAGCCCCAGCATTTT. Translating it yields CASSISGQLGNQPQHF. The full variable domain, completed using reference TRBV19 and TRBJ1-5, is DGGITQSPKYLFRKEGQNVTLSCEQNLNHDAMYWYRQDPGQGLRLIYYSQIVNDFQKGDIAEGYSVSREKKESFPLTVTSAQKNPTAFYLCASSISGQLGNQPQHFGDGTRLSIL.

CDR3 in amino acids: CASSLSGTGELGTGELFF. CDR3 DNA: TGTGCCAGCAGTTTATCGGGGACAGGGGAGTTGGGCACCGGGGAGCTGTTTTTT. This chain links TRBV27 with TRBJ2-2, with 10 bases matching TRBD1. This CDR3 is 18 amino acids long. V shed 0 bases and J 4 bases; nucleotides not matched to a gene: 8. Germline lookup yields CDR1 MNHEY and CDR2 SMNVEV (reference sequence).

The chain employs TRBV28 and TRBJ2-2; possibly TRBD1 for D (7 bases). Germline values: CDR1 MDHEN, CDR2 SYDVKM. CDR3 size: 17 residues. Trimming shortened V by 5 bases and J by 6 bases, and 22 bases separated the two germline ends. The CDR3 is CASSLWRGRGNSGELFF. The CDR3 DNA is TGTGCCAGCAGTCTTTGGAGGGGGCGCGGTAACTCCGGGGAGCTGTTTTTT.

The V call is TRBV19, the J call TRBJ1-5; tentatively, D is TRBD1 (5 bases). V shed 7 bases and J shed 1 base, with 11 bases lying between them. Germline lookup yields CDR1 LNHDA and CDR2 SQIVND (reference sequence). The CDR3 sequence is 14 residues long. CDR3 in DNA: TGTGCCAGTAAGCCCAGGGCGAGCAATCAGCCCCAGCATTTT. This gives the protein CASKPRASNQPQHF. Full variable domain (outside the CDR3, taken from reference TRBV19 and TRBJ1-5): DGGITQSPKYLFRKEGQNVTLSCEQNLNHDAMYWYRQDPGQGLRLIYYSQIVNDFQKGDIAEGYSVSREKKESFPLTVTSAQKNPTAFYLCASKPRASNQPQHFGDGTRLSIL.

The rearrangement joins TRBV7-8 to TRBJ2-1, with TRBD2 identical over 13 bases. Germline V gene data show CDR1 as SGHVS and CDR2 as FQNEAQ. There are 18 residues in the CDR3. V shed 5 bases, J shed 1 base, and the junction held 8 bases outside the gene matches. The CDR3: CASSLRTSGGLSYNEQFF. In DNA form, the CDR3 reads TGTGCCAGCAGCCTTAGGACTAGCGGGGGACTTTCCTACAATGAGCAGTTCTTC.

This clone has only a few counts. The chain joins TRBV27 to TRBJ1-5; 9 nucleotides line up with TRBD1. V shed 6 bases and J 3 bases; nucleotides not matched to a gene: 6. CDR1 is MNHEY, CDR2 SMNVEV, per germline (reference sequence). The CDR3 has 15 amino acids. The DNA of the CDR3 is TGTGCCAGCAGCCGCGGGACAGGGATCAATCAGCCCCAGCATTTT. This gives the protein CASSRGTGINQPQHF.